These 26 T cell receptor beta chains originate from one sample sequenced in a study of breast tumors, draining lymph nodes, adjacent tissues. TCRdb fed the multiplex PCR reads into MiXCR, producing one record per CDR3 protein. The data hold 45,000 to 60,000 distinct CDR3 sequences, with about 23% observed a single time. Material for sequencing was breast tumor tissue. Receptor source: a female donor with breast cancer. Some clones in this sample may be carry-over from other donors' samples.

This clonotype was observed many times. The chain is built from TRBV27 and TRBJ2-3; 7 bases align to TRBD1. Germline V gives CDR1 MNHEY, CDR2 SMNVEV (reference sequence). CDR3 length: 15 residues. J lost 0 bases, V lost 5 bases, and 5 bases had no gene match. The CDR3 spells CASSPDRDSTDTQYF. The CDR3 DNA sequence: TGTGCCAGCAGTCCCGACAGGGATAGCACAGATACGCAGTATTTT.

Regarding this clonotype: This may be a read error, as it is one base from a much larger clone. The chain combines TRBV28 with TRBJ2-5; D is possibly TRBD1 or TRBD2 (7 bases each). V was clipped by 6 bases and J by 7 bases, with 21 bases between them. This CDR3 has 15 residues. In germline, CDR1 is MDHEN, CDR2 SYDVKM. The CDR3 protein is CASSKPAGGVATQYF. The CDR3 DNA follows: TGTGCCAGCAGCAAACCGGCAGGGGGGGTCGCGACCCAGTACTTC.

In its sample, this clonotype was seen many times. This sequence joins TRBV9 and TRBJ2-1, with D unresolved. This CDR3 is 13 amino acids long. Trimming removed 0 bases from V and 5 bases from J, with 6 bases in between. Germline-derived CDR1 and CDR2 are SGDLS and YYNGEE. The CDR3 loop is CASSVGPNNEQFF. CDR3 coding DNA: TGTGCCAGCAGCGTAGGGCCGAACAATGAGCAGTTCTTC.

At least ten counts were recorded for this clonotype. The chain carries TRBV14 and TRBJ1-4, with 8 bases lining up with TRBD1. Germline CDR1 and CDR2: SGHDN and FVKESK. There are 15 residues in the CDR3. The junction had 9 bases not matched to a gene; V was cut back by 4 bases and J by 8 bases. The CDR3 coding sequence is TGTGCCAGCAGCCCCATTGACAGGGGCTACGAAAAACTGTTTTTT. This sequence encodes CASSPIDRGYEKLFF.

The CDR3 DNA sequence: TGTGCCATCAGTGAGCAGCTCACTGAAGCTTTCTTT. This encodes CAISEQLTEAFF. This chain connects TRBV10-3 to TRBJ1-1; D uncertain. The CDR3 runs 12 residues. CDR1 ENHRY and CDR2 SYGVKD come from the germline V gene. Trimming pared 2 bases from V and 4 bases from J, leaving 5 bases between.

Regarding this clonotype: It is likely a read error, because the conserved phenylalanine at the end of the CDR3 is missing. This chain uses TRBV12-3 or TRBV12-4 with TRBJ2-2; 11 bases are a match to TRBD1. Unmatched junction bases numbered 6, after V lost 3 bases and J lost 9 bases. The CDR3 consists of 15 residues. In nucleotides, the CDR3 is TGTGCCAGCAGTTTCGGACAGGGGGCTATCAGGGAGCTGTTTGTT. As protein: CASSFGQGAIRELFV.

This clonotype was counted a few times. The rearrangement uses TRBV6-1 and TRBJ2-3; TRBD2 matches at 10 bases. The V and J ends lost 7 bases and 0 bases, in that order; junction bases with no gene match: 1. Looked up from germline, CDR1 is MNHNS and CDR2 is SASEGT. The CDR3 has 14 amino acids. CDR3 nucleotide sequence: TGTGCCAGCAAGCGGGAGGGTAGCACAGATACGCAGTATTTT. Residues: CASKREGSTDTQYF.

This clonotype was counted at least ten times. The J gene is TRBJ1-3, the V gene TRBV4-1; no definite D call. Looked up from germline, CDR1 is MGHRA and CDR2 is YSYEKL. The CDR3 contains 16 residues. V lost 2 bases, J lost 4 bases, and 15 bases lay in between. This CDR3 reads CASSQHPNFPGNTIYF. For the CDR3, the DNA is TGCGCCAGCAGCCAACACCCCAATTTCCCCGGAAACACCATATATTTT.

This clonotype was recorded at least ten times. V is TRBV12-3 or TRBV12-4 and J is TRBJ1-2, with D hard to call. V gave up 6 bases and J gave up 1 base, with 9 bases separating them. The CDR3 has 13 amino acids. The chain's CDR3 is CASSQTRNYGYTF. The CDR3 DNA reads TGTGCCAGCAGCCAGACACGTAACTATGGCTACACCTTC.

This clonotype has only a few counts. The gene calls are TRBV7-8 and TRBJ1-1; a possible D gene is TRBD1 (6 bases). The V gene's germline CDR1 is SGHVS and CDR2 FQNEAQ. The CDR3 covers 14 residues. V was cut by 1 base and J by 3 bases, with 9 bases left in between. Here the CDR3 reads CASSLEGHYTEAFF. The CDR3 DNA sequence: TGTGCCAGCAGCTTAGAGGGACACTACACTGAAGCTTTCTTT.

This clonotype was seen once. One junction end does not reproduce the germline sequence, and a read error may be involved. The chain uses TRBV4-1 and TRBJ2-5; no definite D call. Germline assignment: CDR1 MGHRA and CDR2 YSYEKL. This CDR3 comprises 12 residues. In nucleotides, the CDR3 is TGCGCCAGCAGCCAATACCAAGGGACCCAGTACTTC. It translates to CASSQYQGTQYF.

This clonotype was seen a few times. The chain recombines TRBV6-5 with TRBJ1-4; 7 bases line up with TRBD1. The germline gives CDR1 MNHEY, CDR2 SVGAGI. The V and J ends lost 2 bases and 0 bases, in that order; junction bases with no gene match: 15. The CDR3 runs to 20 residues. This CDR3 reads CASSYQGGGAFPATNEKLFF. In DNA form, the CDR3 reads TGTGCCAGCAGTTACCAGGGGGGGGGCGCATTTCCCGCAACTAATGAAAAACTGTTTTTT.

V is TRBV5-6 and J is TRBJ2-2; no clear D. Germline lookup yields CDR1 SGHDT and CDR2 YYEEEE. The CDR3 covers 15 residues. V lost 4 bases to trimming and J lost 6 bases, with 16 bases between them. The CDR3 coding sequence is TGTGCCAGCAGCGTGGGGTTGTATGATTCCGGGGAGCTGTTTTTT. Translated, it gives CASSVGLYDSGELFF.

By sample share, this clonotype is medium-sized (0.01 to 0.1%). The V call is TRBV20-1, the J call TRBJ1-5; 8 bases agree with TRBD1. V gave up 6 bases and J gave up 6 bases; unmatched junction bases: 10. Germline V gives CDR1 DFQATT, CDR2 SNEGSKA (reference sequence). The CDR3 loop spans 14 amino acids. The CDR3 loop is CSAWGQVAGQPQHF. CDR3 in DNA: TGCAGTGCCTGGGGACAGGTCGCGGGTCAGCCCCAGCATTTT.

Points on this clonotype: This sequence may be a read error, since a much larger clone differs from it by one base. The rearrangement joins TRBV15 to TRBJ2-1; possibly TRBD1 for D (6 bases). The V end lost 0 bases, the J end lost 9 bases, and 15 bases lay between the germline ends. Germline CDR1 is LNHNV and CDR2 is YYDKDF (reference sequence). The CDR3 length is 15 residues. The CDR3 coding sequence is TGTGCCACCAGCAGAGATCTACAGGGACACATTGAGCAGTTCTTC. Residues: CATSRDLQGHIEQFF.

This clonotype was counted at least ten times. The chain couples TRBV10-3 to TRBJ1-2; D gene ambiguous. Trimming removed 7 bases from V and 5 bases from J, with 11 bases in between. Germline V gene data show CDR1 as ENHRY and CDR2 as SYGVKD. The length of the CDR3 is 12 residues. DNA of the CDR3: TGTGCCATCAAATCGACGGCGTATGGCTACACCTTC. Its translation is CAIKSTAYGYTF.

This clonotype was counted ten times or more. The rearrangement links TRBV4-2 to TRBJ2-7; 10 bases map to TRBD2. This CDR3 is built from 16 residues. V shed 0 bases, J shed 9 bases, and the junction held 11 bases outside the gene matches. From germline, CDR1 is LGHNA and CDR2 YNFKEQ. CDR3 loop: CASSQDGSSGRAGQYF. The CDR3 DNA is TGTGCCAGCAGCCAAGACGGGTCCAGCGGGAGGGCCGGGCAGTACTTC.

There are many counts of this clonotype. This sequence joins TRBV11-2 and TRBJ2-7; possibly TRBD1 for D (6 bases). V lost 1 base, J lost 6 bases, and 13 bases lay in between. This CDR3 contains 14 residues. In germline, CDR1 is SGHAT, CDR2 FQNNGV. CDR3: CASSLGQGIIEQYF. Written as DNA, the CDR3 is TGTGCCAGCAGCTTAGGGCAGGGGATTATCGAGCAGTACTTC.

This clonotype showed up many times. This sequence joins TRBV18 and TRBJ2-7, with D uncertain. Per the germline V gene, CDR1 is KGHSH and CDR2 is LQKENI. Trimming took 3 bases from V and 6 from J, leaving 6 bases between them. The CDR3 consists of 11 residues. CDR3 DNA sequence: TGTGCCAGCTCACCGGGGTCCGAGCAGTACTTC. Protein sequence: CASSPGSEQYF.

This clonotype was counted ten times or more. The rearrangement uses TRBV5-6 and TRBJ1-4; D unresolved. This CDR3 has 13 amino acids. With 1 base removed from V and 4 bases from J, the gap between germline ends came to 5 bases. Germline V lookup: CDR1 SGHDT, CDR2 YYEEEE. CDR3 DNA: TGTGCCAGCAGCTTGCGTAATAATGAAAAACTGTTTTTT. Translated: CASSLRNNEKLFF. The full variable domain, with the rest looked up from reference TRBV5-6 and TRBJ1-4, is DAGVTQSPTHLIKTRGQQVTLRCSPKSGHDTVSWYQQALGQGPQFIFQYYEEEERQRGNFPDRFSGHQFPNYSSELNVNALLLGDSALYLCASSLRNNEKLFFGSGTQLSVL.

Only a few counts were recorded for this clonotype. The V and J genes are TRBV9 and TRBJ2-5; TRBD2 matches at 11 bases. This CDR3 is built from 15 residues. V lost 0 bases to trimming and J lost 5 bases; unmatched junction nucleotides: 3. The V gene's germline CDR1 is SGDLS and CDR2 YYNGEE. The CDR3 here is CASSVVLAGVETQYF. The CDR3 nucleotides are TGTGCCAGCAGCGTAGTACTAGCGGGGGTGGAGACCCAGTACTTC.

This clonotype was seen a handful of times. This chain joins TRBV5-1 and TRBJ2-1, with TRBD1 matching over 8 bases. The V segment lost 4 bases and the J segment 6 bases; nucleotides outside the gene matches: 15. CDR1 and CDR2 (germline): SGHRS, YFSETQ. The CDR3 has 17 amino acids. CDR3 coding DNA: TGCGCCAGCAGCCTGACCTTAAGACAGGGGTTCTGCAATGAGCAGTTCTTC. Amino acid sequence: CASSLTLRQGFCNEQFF.

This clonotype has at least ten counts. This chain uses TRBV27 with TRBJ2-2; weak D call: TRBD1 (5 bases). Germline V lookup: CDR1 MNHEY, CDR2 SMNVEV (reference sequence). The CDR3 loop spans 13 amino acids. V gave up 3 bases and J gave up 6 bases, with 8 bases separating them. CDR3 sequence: CASSFRGPGELFF. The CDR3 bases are TGTGCCAGCAGTTTTAGGGGTCCCGGGGAGCTGTTTTTT.

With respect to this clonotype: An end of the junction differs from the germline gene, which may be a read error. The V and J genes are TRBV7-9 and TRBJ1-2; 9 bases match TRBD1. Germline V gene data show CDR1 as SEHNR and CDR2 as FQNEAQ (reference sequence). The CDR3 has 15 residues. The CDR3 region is CAGSFGQGRGYGYTF. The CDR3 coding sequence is TGTGCCGGCAGCTTCGGACAGGGGAGGGGGTATGGCTACACCTTT.

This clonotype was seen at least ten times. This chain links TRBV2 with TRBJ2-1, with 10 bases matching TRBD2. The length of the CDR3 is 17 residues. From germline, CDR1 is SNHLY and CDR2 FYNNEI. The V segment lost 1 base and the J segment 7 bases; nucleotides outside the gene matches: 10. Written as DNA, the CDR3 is TGTGCCAGCAGTGAAGGGCTAGCGGGGGTTATGCGGAATGAGCAGTTCTTC. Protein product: CASSEGLAGVMRNEQFF.

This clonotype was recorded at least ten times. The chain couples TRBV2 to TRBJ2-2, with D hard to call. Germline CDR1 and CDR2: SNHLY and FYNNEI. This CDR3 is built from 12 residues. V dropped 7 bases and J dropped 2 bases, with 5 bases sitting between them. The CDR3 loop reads CASTDNTGELFF. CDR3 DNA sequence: TGTGCCAGCACAGATAACACCGGGGAGCTGTTTTTT.